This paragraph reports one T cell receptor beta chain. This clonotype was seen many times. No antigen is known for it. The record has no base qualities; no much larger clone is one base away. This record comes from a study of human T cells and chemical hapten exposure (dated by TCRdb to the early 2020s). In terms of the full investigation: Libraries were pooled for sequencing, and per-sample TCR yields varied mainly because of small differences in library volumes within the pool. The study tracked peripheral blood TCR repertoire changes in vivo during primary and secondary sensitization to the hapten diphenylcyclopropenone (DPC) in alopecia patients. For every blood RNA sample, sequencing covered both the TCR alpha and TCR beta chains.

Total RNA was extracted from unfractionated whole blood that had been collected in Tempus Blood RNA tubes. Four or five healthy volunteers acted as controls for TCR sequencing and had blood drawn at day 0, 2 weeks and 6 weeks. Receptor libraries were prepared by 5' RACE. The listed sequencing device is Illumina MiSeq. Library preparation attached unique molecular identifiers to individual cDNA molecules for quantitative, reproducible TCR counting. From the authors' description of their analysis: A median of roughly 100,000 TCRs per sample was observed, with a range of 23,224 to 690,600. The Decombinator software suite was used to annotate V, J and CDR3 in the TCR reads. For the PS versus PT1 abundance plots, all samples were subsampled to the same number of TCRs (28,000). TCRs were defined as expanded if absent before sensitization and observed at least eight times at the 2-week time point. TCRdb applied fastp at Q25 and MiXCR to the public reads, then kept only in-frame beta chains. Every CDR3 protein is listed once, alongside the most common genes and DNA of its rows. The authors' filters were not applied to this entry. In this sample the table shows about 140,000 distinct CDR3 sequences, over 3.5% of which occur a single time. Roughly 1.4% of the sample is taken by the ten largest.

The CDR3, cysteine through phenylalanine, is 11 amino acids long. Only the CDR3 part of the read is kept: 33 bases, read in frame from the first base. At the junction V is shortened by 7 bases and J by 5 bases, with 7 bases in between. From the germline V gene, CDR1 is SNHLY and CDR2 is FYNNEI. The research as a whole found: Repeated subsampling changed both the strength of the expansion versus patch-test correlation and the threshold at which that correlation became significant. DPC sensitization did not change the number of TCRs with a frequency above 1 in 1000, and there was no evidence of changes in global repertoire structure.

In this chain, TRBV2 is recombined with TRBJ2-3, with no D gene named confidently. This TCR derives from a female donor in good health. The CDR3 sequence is CASNRQDTQYF. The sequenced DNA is TGTGCCAGCAACCGGCAAGATACGCAGTATTTT.